The clone carrying this TCR beta chain has ten or more counts. This sample is part of a study of T cells in Graves' hyperthyroidism and ophthalmopathy. About the study: Peripheral blood was collected at initial diagnosis, before any treatment.

V was shortened by 2 bases and J by 1 base, with 6 bases between the two germline ends. In germline, CDR1 is MGHDK, CDR2 SYGVNS. The CDR3 is 14 amino acids. The authors obtained PBMCs from more than 8 ml of fresh peripheral blood. Amplified regions were TCR beta CDR3 sequences from RNA transcripts. HTBI primers drove first-round RT-PCR of the TCR CDR3. TCRdb used MiXCR to reprocess the multiplex PCR reads, holding one entry per CDR3 protein. The profile shows 90,000 to 120,000 distinct CDR3 sequences, about 17% of them singletons. The TCR sequence derives from a woman between 50 and 59 years old with Graves' hyperthyroidism. The chain employs TRBV25-1 and TRBJ2-1, with D hard to call. Sequenced input: blood. Here the CDR3 DNA reads TGTGCCAGCAGTGAAGGTGGGTCCTACAATGAGCAGTTCTTC. It translates to CASSEGGSYNEQFF.